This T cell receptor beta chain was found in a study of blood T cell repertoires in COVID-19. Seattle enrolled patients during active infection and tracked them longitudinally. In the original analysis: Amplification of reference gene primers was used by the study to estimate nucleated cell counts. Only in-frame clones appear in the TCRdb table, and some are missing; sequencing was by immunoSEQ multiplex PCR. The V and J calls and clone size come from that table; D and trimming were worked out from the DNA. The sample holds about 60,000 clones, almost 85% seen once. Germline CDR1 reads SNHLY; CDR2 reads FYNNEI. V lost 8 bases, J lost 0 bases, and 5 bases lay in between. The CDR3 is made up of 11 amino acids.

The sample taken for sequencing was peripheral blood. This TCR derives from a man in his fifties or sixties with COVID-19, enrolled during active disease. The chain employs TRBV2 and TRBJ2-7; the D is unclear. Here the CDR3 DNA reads TGTGCCAGCCTCCGCTCCTACGAGCAGTACTTC. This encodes CASLRSYEQYF.